The 24 T cell receptor beta chains given below trace back to one sample, sequenced in a study of blood T cell repertoires in COVID-19. Data came from immunoSEQ multiplex PCR; TCRdb stores just in-frame clones and leaves some out. The table shows under 250,000 clones, with about 90% occurring only once. The sequencing input was peripheral blood. The receptors come from a man younger than 40 with COVID-19, enrolled during active disease.

The chain couples TRBV30 to TRBJ2-1; 14 bases are a match to TRBD2. V was pared by 5 bases and J by 2 bases, with 5 bases of the junction left unmatched. CDR1 GTSNPN and CDR2 SVGIG come from the germline V gene (reference sequence). The CDR3 loop spans 16 amino acids. The CDR3 bases are TGTGCCTGGGGGGGACTAGCGGGGGCGACCTACAATGAGCAGTTCTTC. Translating gives CAWGGLAGATYNEQFF.

V is TRBV4-1 and J is TRBJ2-3; TRBD2 matches at 9 bases. Germline lookup yields CDR1 MGHRA and CDR2 YSYEKL. The ends lost 4 bases at V and 5 bases at J; junction bases unmatched: 10. The CDR3 has 16 residues. CDR3 sequence reads: CASSRIGGGAGDTQYF. The CDR3 DNA is TGCGCCAGCAGCCGTATTGGCGGGGGGGCGGGAGATACGCAGTATTTT.

The rearrangement joins TRBV28 to TRBJ1-6; TRBD1 matches 9 bases. The CDR3 loop spans 14 amino acids. Germline CDR1 MDHEN, CDR2 SYDVKM. With V trimmed by 8 bases and J by 9 bases, 8 bases remained unmatched. The CDR3 is CASCSQGARSPLHF. The DNA for the CDR3 is TGTGCCAGCTGTTCACAGGGGGCACGTTCACCCCTCCACTTT.

V is TRBV6-4 and J is TRBJ1-5, with a weak D call TRBD1 (6 bases). Looked up from germline, CDR1 is MRHNA and CDR2 is SNTAGT. The CDR3 contains 18 residues. V was trimmed by 2 bases and J by 2 bases, leaving 19 bases between them. The CDR3 loop reads CASSDPGHCRIGNQPQHF. The CDR3, as DNA: TGTGCCAGCAGTGACCCGGGACATTGTAGGATTGGCAATCAGCCCCAGCATTTT.

The chain joins TRBV25-1 to TRBJ2-7; 10 nucleotides agree with TRBD1. Germline-derived CDR1 and CDR2 are MGHDK and SYGVNS. This CDR3 region has 16 residues. J was trimmed by 4 bases and V by 7 bases; bases with no gene match: 13. CDR3 DNA: TGTGCCAGCACTCAGGAGGGACAGGGGTCATCTTACGAGCAGTACTTC. This gives the protein CASTQEGQGSSYEQYF.

The chain is built from TRBV5-1 and TRBJ2-5, with 11 bases aligning to TRBD2. V shed 0 bases and J 4 bases; nucleotides not matched to a gene: 2. Germline lookup yields CDR1 SGHRS and CDR2 YFSETQ. The CDR3 sequence is 15 residues long. CDR3 sequence: CASSLGLAGGETQYF. DNA of the CDR3: TGCGCCAGCAGCTTGGGGCTAGCGGGGGGAGAGACCCAGTACTTC.

The V gene is TRBV4-1, the J gene TRBJ1-2, with D perhaps matching TRBD1 (6 bases). Germline CDR1 is MGHRA and CDR2 is YSYEKL. Trimming removed 2 bases from V and 6 bases from J, with 22 bases in between. The CDR3 loop spans 17 amino acids. The CDR3 DNA follows: TGCGCCAGCAGCCAAAGCAAAGGGGGTGGGAGCTTACATGGCTACACCTTC. Translation: CASSQSKGGGSLHGYTF.

This chain uses TRBV3-1 (or the pseudogene TRBV3-2) with TRBJ2-1; 8 bases agree with TRBD2. CDR3 length: 15 residues. Germline V lookup: CDR1 LGHDT, CDR2 YNNKEL (reference sequence). The ends lost 1 base at V and 8 bases at J; junction bases unmatched: 7. CDR3 in amino acids: CASSQAGGAIDEQFF. For the CDR3, the DNA is TGTGCCAGCAGCCAAGCGGGGGGGGCAATAGATGAGCAGTTCTTC.

The rearrangement joins TRBV5-4 to TRBJ2-5, with 9 nucleotides matching TRBD1. CDR3 length equals 16 residues. Germline trimming cut 5 bases from V and 3 bases from J; bases unmatched to any gene: 11. Looked up from germline, CDR1 is SGHNT and CDR2 is YYREEE (reference sequence). As DNA, the CDR3 is TGTGCCAGCAGGGGACAGGGCCTAAGGGGGAAAGAGACCCAGTACTTC. Translation gives CASRGQGLRGKETQYF.

The rearrangement links TRBV9 to TRBJ2-5, with D possibly TRBD2 on 5 matching bases. Trimming cost V 0 bases and J 4 bases, with 13 bases left between them. The germline CDR1 and CDR2 sequences are SGDLS and YYNGEE. The CDR3 is 15 residues long. DNA for the CDR3: TGTGCCAGCAGCGTAGGAACTAGTCTTCGAGAGACCCAGTACTTC. This sequence encodes CASSVGTSLRETQYF. Full variable domain (outside the CDR3, taken from reference TRBV9 and TRBJ2-5): DSGVTQTPKHLITATGQRVTLRCSPRSGDLSVYWYQQSLDQGLQFLIQYYNGEERAKGNILERFSAQQFPDLHSELNLSSLELGDSALYFCASSVGTSLRETQYFGPGTRLLVL.

The rearrangement links TRBV3-1 (or the pseudogene TRBV3-2) to TRBJ1-1; 7 bases fit TRBD1. CDR3 length: 15 residues. The V gene's germline CDR1 is LGHDT and CDR2 YNNKEL (reference sequence). V lost 4 bases to trimming and J lost 1 base; unmatched junction nucleotides: 6. The CDR3 spells CASSRIDRENTEAFF. CDR3 bases: TGTGCCAGCAGCCGAATCGACAGGGAGAACACTGAAGCTTTCTTT.

V usage is TRBV6-5 and J usage is TRBJ1-5; D unclear. Germline V gene lookup returns CDR1 MNHEY and CDR2 SVGAGI. The CDR3 is 13 residues long. The V end lost 2 bases, the J end lost 5 bases, and 7 bases lay between the germline ends. CDR3 loop: CASSYTRDQPQHF. The DNA of the CDR3 is TGTGCCAGCAGTTACACCCGGGATCAGCCCCAGCATTTT.

The chain recombines TRBV7-2 with TRBJ2-7, with a tentative D call TRBD1 (6 bases). This CDR3 region has 15 residues. Germline lookup yields CDR1 SGHTA and CDR2 FQGNSA. V dropped 5 bases and J dropped 4 bases, with 18 bases sitting between them. CDR3 DNA sequence: TGTGCCAGCAGCCTCCGTGGGGGCGCGCCGTACGAGCAGTACTTC. Translated: CASSLRGGAPYEQYF.

The V call is TRBV30, the J call TRBJ2-5, with TRBD2 identical over 13 bases. CDR1 is GTSNPN and CDR2 is SVGIG in the germline V gene (reference sequence). The CDR3 runs to 16 residues. Trimming cost V 3 bases and J 5 bases; bases outside gene matches: 9. The chain's CDR3 is CAWSWGTSGAGETQYF. The CDR3 DNA reads as TGTGCCTGGAGCTGGGGGACTAGCGGGGCGGGGGAGACCCAGTACTTC. The full variable domain, in which reference TRBV30 and TRBJ2-5 provide the parts outside the CDR3, is SQTIHQWPATLVQPVGSPLSLECTVEGTSNPNLYWYRQAAGRGLQLLFYSVGIGQISSEVPQNLSASRPQDRQFILSSKKLLLSDSGFYLCAWSWGTSGAGETQYFGPGTRLLVL.

The V call is TRBV11-3, the J call TRBJ1-1, with 7 bases matching TRBD1. The CDR3 runs to 14 residues. Germline V gives CDR1 SGHNT, CDR2 YENEEA. The trim removed 5 bases at V and 6 bases at J, leaving 9 bases unmatched. DNA of the CDR3: TGTGCCAGCAGCCCTAGCAGGGGGACAGCTGAAGCTTTCTTT. Residues: CASSPSRGTAEAFF.

The rearrangement links TRBV25-1 to TRBJ2-1; weak D call: TRBD2 (5 bases). This CDR3 has 15 amino acids. Germline V lookup: CDR1 MGHDK, CDR2 SYGVNS. V was trimmed by 3 bases and J by 7 bases, leaving 16 bases between them. The CDR3 coding sequence is TGTGCCAGCAGTGAGTTTCTAGCCTCTGGGAATGAGCAGTTCTTC. Protein product: CASSEFLASGNEQFF.

The chain recombines TRBV21-1 with TRBJ2-7; the tabulated D call, TRBD1, remains unverified against the DNA. TRBV21-1 is assigned pseudogene status. The CDR3 loop spans 12 amino acids. DNA for the CDR3: TGTGCCAGCAGCCAGGGGCCCCACGAGCAGTACTTC. Encoded protein: CASSQGPHEQYF.

This chain joins TRBV3-1 (or the pseudogene TRBV3-2) and TRBJ1-3; the D gene is possibly TRBD1 (5 bases). The ends were cut back, 4 bases at V and 4 bases at J, with 14 bases in the middle. From germline, CDR1 is LGHDT and CDR2 YNNKEL (reference sequence). The CDR3 consists of 15 residues. CDR3 region: CASSRGGGSGNTIYF. CDR3 nucleotides: TGTGCCAGCAGCCGAGGCGGGGGTTCCGGAAACACCATATATTTT.

The CDR3 loop is CASSEHGKSGTEAFF. The CDR3 region has the DNA TGCGCCAGCAGTGAGCACGGCAAAAGCGGGACTGAAGCTTTCTTT. The chain employs TRBV10-2 and TRBJ1-1; D ambiguous. Trimming removed 2 bases from V and 5 bases from J, with 15 bases in between. Germline V CDR1 and CDR2: WSHSY, SAAADI. The CDR3 runs 15 residues.

This clone was detected once. The chain employs TRBV2 and TRBJ2-5, with D perhaps TRBD1 (7 bases). CDR3 length: 17 amino acids. In germline, CDR1 is SNHLY, CDR2 FYNNEI. The V end lost 6 bases, the J end lost 2 bases, and 22 bases lay between the germline ends. Written as DNA, the CDR3 is TGTGCCAGCAGCGGGGGCTTACCGGGACAGCAACAAGAGACCCAGTACTTC. Its translation: CASSGGLPGQQQETQYF.

The chain links TRBV11-1 to TRBJ1-2, with a tentative D call TRBD1 (6 bases). The CDR3 is 14 residues long. The V and J ends lost 5 bases and 5 bases respectively, with 15 bases between them. The germline V gene encodes CDR1 SGHAT and CDR2 FQDESV (reference sequence). In DNA, the CDR3 is TGTGCCAGCAGCCGAGCGCAGGGGATATATGGCTACACCTTC. It translates to CASSRAQGIYGYTF.

The chain employs TRBV7-9 and TRBJ1-2; 8 nucleotides agree with TRBD1. Germline V gene lookup returns CDR1 SEHNR and CDR2 FQNEAQ (reference sequence). CDR3 length: 15 residues. Trimming cost V 7 bases and J 4 bases; bases outside gene matches: 11. CDR3 in DNA: TGTGCCAGCACCCCCGACAGGGGACAAATCTATGGCTACACCTTC. This gives the protein CASTPDRGQIYGYTF.

This clone appeared once. The rearrangement links TRBV29-1 to TRBJ1-1, with no clear D. Germline CDR1 is SQVTM and CDR2 is ANQGSEA. This CDR3 comprises 13 residues. V gave up 2 bases and J gave up 2 bases, with 9 bases separating them. The CDR3 is CSVEKESNTEAFF. The CDR3 nucleotides are TGCAGCGTTGAAAAGGAGTCAAACACTGAAGCTTTCTTT.

V is TRBV9 and J is TRBJ2-7; D may be TRBD1 (5 bases). Germline V gives CDR1 SGDLS, CDR2 YYNGEE. The CDR3 extends over 14 amino acids. Trimming took 4 bases from V and 5 from J, leaving 16 bases between them. The CDR3, as DNA: TGTGCCAGCAGCCCCGAGGCAGGGTTCCACGAGCAGTACTTC. This gives the protein CASSPEAGFHEQYF.